One sample yielded the 31 T cell receptor beta chains listed below, sequenced in a study of OX40 agonist ivuxolimab in advanced cancers. The assay was immunoSEQ multiplex PCR, and TCRdb's table has in-frame clones only and misses some. The top ten clones hold roughly an eighth of a sample with approximately 60,000 clones, around 90% of them seen once. This sample comprised CD4+ or CD8+ T cells sorted from blood, obtained in a trial of the OX40 agonist ivuxolimab. These receptors originate from an adult with an advanced solid tumor such as melanoma, head and neck, liver or kidney cancer.

A single count supports this clone. V and J are TRBV27 and TRBJ2-7; TRBD1 matches 7 bases. CDR1 is MNHEY and CDR2 is SMNVEV in the germline V gene (reference sequence). The CDR3 length is 16 residues. The V gene end was trimmed by 2 bases and the J gene end by 3 bases; junction bases not matched to a gene: 10. The CDR3 region is CASSLTSGGKYYEQYF. The CDR3 region has the DNA TGTGCCAGCAGTTTAACGTCAGGGGGAAAGTACTACGAGCAGTACTTC.

The chain has TRBV28 and TRBJ2-1; 8 positions match TRBD2. The J segment lost 7 bases and the V segment lost 4 bases, leaving 6 bases of the junction unmatched. CDR1 is MDHEN, CDR2 SYDVKM, per germline. The CDR3 is 14 amino acids. The CDR3 DNA is TGTGCCAGCAGTTACGGGAGGGAGGCGAATGAGCAGTTCTTC. Protein: CASSYGREANEQFF.

This clone was counted only a few times. The chain carries TRBV6-5 and TRBJ2-1; unclear D gene. This CDR3 has 15 residues. Germline V gene lookup returns CDR1 MNHEY and CDR2 SVGAGI. V was trimmed by 0 bases and J by 5 bases, leaving 11 bases between them. The CDR3 nucleotides are TGTGCCAGCAGTTACTCCTCCGGTGGAAACAATGAGCAGTTCTTC. As protein: CASSYSSGGNNEQFF.

J is TRBJ1-2 and V is TRBV7-9; D is unresolved. Trimming stripped 1 base from V and 2 bases from J, with 5 bases between. CDR1 and CDR2 (germline): SEHNR, FQNEAQ (reference sequence). The CDR3 covers 13 residues. The CDR3 DNA reads as TGTGCCAGCAGCTTAGTGGAGAACTATGGCTACACCTTC. This gives the protein CASSLVENYGYTF.

V is TRBV4-1 and J is TRBJ1-5; possibly TRBD1 for D (5 bases). The CDR3 runs 18 residues. The V gene lost 0 bases and the J gene lost 0 bases, with 15 bases spanning the gap. From germline, CDR1 is MGHRA and CDR2 YSYEKL. The CDR3 here is CASSQDIATVYSNQPQHF. The CDR3 DNA reads TGCGCCAGCAGCCAAGATATAGCGACAGTTTATAGCAATCAGCCCCAGCATTTT.

This chain joins TRBV27 and TRBJ2-5, with D unresolved. The CDR3 covers 9 residues. V lost 6 bases and J lost 5, with 1 base in between. Germline assignment: CDR1 MNHEY and CDR2 SMNVEV (reference sequence). CDR3 sequence reads: CASRETQYF. The CDR3 DNA reads as TGTGCCAGCAGGGAGACCCAGTACTTC.

The chain has TRBV5-6 and TRBJ1-1; the D gene is possibly TRBD1 (6 bases). Germline lookup yields CDR1 SGHDT and CDR2 YYEEEE. V was pared by 5 bases and J by 6 bases, with 17 bases between. This CDR3 is 14 amino acids long. CDR3: CASRTGGAGAEAFF. In nucleotides, the CDR3 is TGTGCCAGCAGGACTGGGGGGGCGGGCGCTGAAGCTTTCTTT.

J is TRBJ1-2 and V is TRBV14; 8 positions match TRBD1. Unmatched junction bases numbered 9, after V lost 5 bases and J lost 7 bases. CDR1 is SGHDN and CDR2 is FVKESK in the germline V gene. CDR3 length: 14 amino acids. CDR3 region: CASSSDRVSGGYTF. As DNA, the CDR3 is TGTGCCAGCAGCTCGGACAGGGTATCGGGTGGCTACACCTTC.

The J gene is TRBJ2-7, the V gene TRBV19, with a tentative D call TRBD2 (5 bases). The CDR3 extends over 15 amino acids. Trimming cost V 1 base and J 0 bases, with 10 bases left between them. Germline assignment: CDR1 LNHDA and CDR2 SQIVND (reference sequence). In DNA, the CDR3 is TGTGCCAGTAGTATAGCTGGAGGATACTCCTACGAGCAGTACTTC. Translating it yields CASSIAGGYSYEQYF.

This chain connects TRBV29-1 to TRBJ2-7, with 7 bases aligning to TRBD1. Germline lookup yields CDR1 SQVTM and CDR2 ANQGSEA. This CDR3 has 14 amino acids. The trim removed 6 bases at V and 4 bases at J, leaving 12 bases unmatched. DNA for the CDR3: TGCAGCGTCACTCCGGACAGGAATCCTTACGAGCAGTACTTC. Translated: CSVTPDRNPYEQYF.

The chain joins TRBV6-5 to TRBJ1-2, with TRBD1 as a possible D gene (6 bases). Germline assignment: CDR1 MNHEY and CDR2 SVGAGI. Trimming cost V 8 bases and J 4 bases, with 20 bases left between them. This CDR3 region has 15 residues. This CDR3 reads CASLPLTDRIYGYTF. The CDR3 DNA reads TGTGCCAGCCTCCCTTTAACCGACAGGATCTATGGCTACACCTTC.

This clone appeared a single time. The sample has other DNA sequences that encode this CDR3 too. The rearrangement links TRBV6-6 to TRBJ2-7, with D maybe TRBD2 (5 bases). In germline, CDR1 is MNHNY, CDR2 SVGAGI (reference sequence). This CDR3 is built from 13 residues. V was shortened by 0 bases and J by 3 bases, with 6 bases between the two germline ends. CDR3 sequence: CASSYSGSYEQYF. The CDR3 nucleotides are TGTGCCAGCAGTTACTCAGGGAGCTACGAGCAGTACTTC.

The chain uses TRBV5-5 and TRBJ2-7; D unresolved. The germline CDR1 and CDR2 sequences are SGHKS and YYEKEE (reference sequence). Trimming left V 1 base short and J 3 bases short, with 11 bases between. The CDR3 contains 14 residues. The CDR3 spells CASSLSQVYYEQYF. CDR3 DNA sequence: TGTGCCAGCAGCTTGTCGCAGGTGTACTACGAGCAGTACTTC.

J is TRBJ1-1 and V is TRBV12-5; 8 bases align to TRBD1. The CDR3 loop spans 15 amino acids. Germline CDR1 LGHNT, CDR2 FRNRAP. V trimming: 5 bases; J trimming: 3 bases; junction bases outside the gene matches: 8. CDR3 coding DNA: TGTGCTAGTGGTATAACAGGGGGTTTGGACACTGAAGCTTTCTTT. This translates into CASGITGGLDTEAFF.

This clone was seen once. This chain uses TRBV11-2 with TRBJ2-5, with D possibly TRBD2 on 6 matching bases. Germline V lookup: CDR1 SGHAT, CDR2 FQNNGV. CDR3 size: 15 residues. V was shortened by 4 bases and J by 2 bases, with 14 bases between the two germline ends. CDR3 residues: CASSYQAGRQETQYF. The CDR3 nucleotides are TGTGCCAGCAGCTACCAGGCGGGGCGGCAAGAGACCCAGTACTTC. Filled out from reference TRBV11-2 and TRBJ2-5, the complete variable domain reads EAGVAQSPRYKIIEKRQSVAFWCNPISGHATLYWYQQILGQGPKLLIQFQNNGVVDDSQLPKDRFSAERLKGVDSTLKIQPAKLEDSAVYLCASSYQAGRQETQYFGPGTRLLVL.

The chain carries TRBV4-1 and TRBJ2-7; TRBD1 aligns across 7 bases. The germline gives CDR1 MGHRA, CDR2 YSYEKL. This CDR3 has 16 amino acids. The V gene end was trimmed by 4 bases and the J gene end by 0 bases; junction bases not matched to a gene: 9. The CDR3 reads CASSPSSRTGSYEQYF. DNA of the CDR3: TGCGCCAGCAGCCCCTCGTCGAGGACAGGCTCCTACGAGCAGTACTTC.

In DNA, the CDR3 is TGCAGTGCAAACAGGGTCTACGAGCAGTACTTC. Protein product: CSANRVYEQYF. This chain joins TRBV20-1 and TRBJ2-7, with a possible D match to TRBD1 (6 bases). Trimming removed 6 bases from V and 3 bases from J, with 9 bases in between. The germline V gene has CDR1 DFQATT and CDR2 SNEGSKA (reference sequence). CDR3 size: 11 residues.

V and J are TRBV19 and TRBJ2-7; D gene uncertain. Trimming shortened V by 0 bases and J by 0 bases, and 6 bases separated the two germline ends. The CDR3 has 14 residues. Looked up from germline, CDR1 is LNHDA and CDR2 is SQIVND (reference sequence). The CDR3 loop reads CASSIEASSYEQYF. The CDR3 DNA reads TGTGCCAGTAGTATAGAGGCTTCCTCCTACGAGCAGTACTTC.

This clone has just one count. This chain uses TRBV13 with TRBJ2-7; D is unresolved. This CDR3 is built from 13 residues. CDR1 is PRHDT, CDR2 FYEKMQ, per germline (reference sequence). V gave up 2 bases and J gave up 3 bases, with 8 bases separating them. The CDR3 sequence is CASSLMDDYEQYF. In DNA form, the CDR3 reads TGTGCCAGCAGCTTAATGGACGACTACGAGCAGTACTTC.

V usage is TRBV5-1 and J usage is TRBJ2-7; 7 bases align to TRBD1. CDR3 length equals 14 residues. J was trimmed by 0 bases and V by 6 bases; bases with no gene match: 6. CDR1 is SGHRS, CDR2 YFSETQ, per germline. The CDR3 sequence: CASTLTGSSYEQYF. CDR3 DNA: TGCGCCAGCACTCTGACAGGGAGCTCCTACGAGCAGTACTTC.

The chain combines TRBV7-3 with TRBJ2-1, with 9 bases identical to TRBD2. In germline, CDR1 is SGHTA, CDR2 FQGTGA. The CDR3 contains 15 residues. Trimming took 4 bases from V and 5 from J; bases not matched to a gene: 6. The CDR3 loop reads CASSYSGSSHNEQFF. The CDR3 coding sequence is TGTGCCAGCAGCTATAGCGGGAGTTCACACAATGAGCAGTTCTTC.

The V and J genes are TRBV2 and TRBJ2-3; D uncertain. The CDR3 runs 16 residues. Germline values: CDR1 SNHLY, CDR2 FYNNEI. The V gene lost 2 bases and the J gene lost 1 base, with 13 bases spanning the gap. CDR3 amino acids: CASSESLDGGTDTQYF. The DNA for the CDR3 is TGTGCCAGCAGTGAATCCCTCGACGGTGGCACAGATACGCAGTATTTT.

This clone was seen more than once but under ten times. J is TRBJ2-3 and V is TRBV5-1, with TRBD2 matching over 11 bases. The trim removed 0 bases at V and 3 bases at J, leaving 6 bases unmatched. CDR1 and CDR2 from the germline V gene are SGHRS and YFSETQ. The CDR3 length is 17 residues. DNA of the CDR3: TGCGCCAGCAGCTTGGGGCTAGCGGGAGGTAGAACAGATACGCAGTATTTT. It yields the protein CASSLGLAGGRTDTQYF.

This clone was seen a few times. The rearrangement links TRBV10-1 to TRBJ1-5; perhaps TRBD1 as D (6 bases). The CDR3 has 15 residues. The germline V gene encodes CDR1 WNHNN and CDR2 SYGVQD (reference sequence). The V gene lost 7 bases and the J gene lost 5 bases, with 18 bases spanning the gap. As DNA, the CDR3 is TGCGCCAGCATTCCCCCAGGGGCGCGGGATCAGCCCCAGCATTTT. Translating gives CASIPPGARDQPQHF.

Comment on this clone: Given a much more abundant clone one base away, this may be a read error. The sample holds other DNA sequences that translate to the same CDR3. The chain is built from TRBV6-6 and TRBJ2-1; the D is unclear. The CDR3 consists of 12 residues. Trimming took off 5 bases at V and 2 bases at J, with 4 bases between the two ends. CDR1 and CDR2 from the germline V gene are MNHNY and SVGAGI (reference sequence). CDR3 sequence (DNA): TGTGCCAGCAGTCGACCCTACAATGAGCAGTTCTTC. Its protein product is CASSRPYNEQFF.

The genes are TRBV6-5 and TRBJ2-1, with TRBD1 identical over 8 bases. There are 15 residues in the CDR3. The junction had 7 bases not matched to a gene; V was cut back by 5 bases and J by 4 bases. Germline assignment: CDR1 MNHEY and CDR2 SVGAGI. CDR3 sequence: CASSLGQGEYNEQFF. The CDR3 DNA reads TGTGCCAGCAGTCTTGGACAGGGAGAATACAATGAGCAGTTCTTC.

V usage is TRBV28 and J usage is TRBJ2-7; D is tentatively TRBD1 or TRBD2 (6 bases each). In germline, CDR1 is MDHEN, CDR2 SYDVKM. This CDR3 has 14 amino acids. Trimming stripped 2 bases from V and 4 bases from J, with 12 bases between. CDR3 residues: CASSLRGPAYEQYF. The CDR3 DNA reads as TGTGCCAGCAGTTTACGGGGGCCTGCGTACGAGCAGTACTTC.

V usage is TRBV28 and J usage is TRBJ2-1; either TRBD1 or TRBD2 may supply D (5 bases each). CDR1 is MDHEN, CDR2 SYDVKM, per germline. Trimming took off 2 bases at V and 4 bases at J, with 12 bases between the two ends. The CDR3 extends over 15 amino acids. CDR3 residues: CASSLQGEVYNEQFF. For the CDR3, the DNA is TGTGCCAGCAGTTTACAGGGAGAAGTTTACAATGAGCAGTTCTTC.

The sample holds one count of this clone. The rearrangement links TRBV21-1 to TRBJ1-2; the table's D call, TRBD1, has no DNA check behind it. TRBV21-1 is a listed pseudogene. The CDR3 sequence is 13 residues long. CDR3 region: CASSEDRGYGYTF. The CDR3 DNA reads TGTGCCAGCAGCGAGGACAGGGGATATGGCTACACCTTC.

There are many counts of this clone. This chain uses TRBV6-6 with TRBJ2-7; 8 bases match TRBD2. The CDR3 has 14 amino acids. Germline CDR1 and CDR2: MNHNY and SVGAGI (reference sequence). V lost 4 bases to trimming and J lost 0 bases; unmatched junction nucleotides: 2. The DNA of the CDR3 is TGTGCCAGCAGTTCTCGGGAGGGCTCCTACGAGCAGTACTTC. The encoded protein is CASSSREGSYEQYF.

The genes are TRBV7-2 and TRBJ2-7, with D possibly being TRBD2 (6 bases). The CDR3 spans 14 residues. The germline gives CDR1 SGHTA, CDR2 FQGNSA. V lost 4 bases to trimming and J lost 4 bases, with 14 bases between them. The CDR3 bases are TGTGCCAGCAGCTCGCCGGGACTCTCGTACGAGCAGTACTTC. Its protein product is CASSSPGLSYEQYF.